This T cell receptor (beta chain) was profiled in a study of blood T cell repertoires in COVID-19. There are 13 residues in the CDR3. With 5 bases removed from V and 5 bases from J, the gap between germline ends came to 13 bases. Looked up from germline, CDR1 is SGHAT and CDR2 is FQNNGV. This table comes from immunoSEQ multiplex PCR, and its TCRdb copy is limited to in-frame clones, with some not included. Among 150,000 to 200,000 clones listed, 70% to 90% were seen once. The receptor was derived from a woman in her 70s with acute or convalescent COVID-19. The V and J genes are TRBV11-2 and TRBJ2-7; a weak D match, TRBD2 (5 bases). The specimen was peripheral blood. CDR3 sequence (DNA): TGTGCCAGCAGCCCAGGACTTATCCACGAGCAGTACTTC. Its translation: CASSPGLIHEQYF.